The 12 T cell receptor beta chains in this list originate from one sample, sequenced in a study of blood T cell repertoires in COVID-19. Using immunoSEQ multiplex PCR, the repertoire was profiled, and TCRdb retains in-frame clones only, with some absent. The data contain around 150,000 clones, 85% of them seen just once; the ten biggest clones take up around 6.2%. Sample: PBMCs or T cells enriched from blood (not recorded which). These TCRs come from a woman aged 40-49 years who had recovered from COVID-19.

This chain uses TRBV10-2 with TRBJ2-1; D is possibly TRBD2 (5 bases). The V and J ends lost 7 bases and 8 bases respectively, with 12 bases between them. Germline-derived CDR1 and CDR2 are WSHSY and SAAADI. The length of the CDR3 is 12 residues. In DNA, the CDR3 is TGCGCCAGCATGGACTTCTTGGATGAGCAGTTCTTC. It encodes CASMDFLDEQFF.

V and J are TRBV30 and TRBJ1-2; 8 bases align to TRBD1. The CDR3 extends over 14 amino acids. V was clipped by 4 bases and J by 3 bases; unmatched bases: 7. Germline V gene sequence: CDR1 GTSNPN, CDR2 SVGIG (reference sequence). The CDR3 is CAWIDRGLYYGYTF. DNA of the CDR3: TGTGCCTGGATCGACAGGGGCCTTTACTATGGCTACACCTTC. Full variable domain (missing parts from reference TRBV30 and TRBJ1-2): SQTIHQWPATLVQPVGSPLSLECTVEGTSNPNLYWYRQAAGRGLQLLFYSVGIGQISSEVPQNLSASRPQDRQFILSSKKLLLSDSGFYLCAWIDRGLYYGYTFGSGTRLTVV.

V gene TRBV14 combines with J gene TRBJ1-3; weak D call: TRBD1 (6 bases). The CDR3 covers 17 residues. Germline-derived CDR1 and CDR2 are SGHDN and FVKESK. V shed 4 bases and J shed 3 bases, with 19 bases lying between them. Here the CDR3 reads CASSPRGGRSFGNTIYF. The CDR3 DNA follows: TGTGCCAGCAGCCCAAGGGGGGGCAGATCCTTTGGAAACACCATATATTTT.

The chain employs TRBV18 and TRBJ2-1, with 13 bases matching TRBD2. The trim removed 0 bases at V and 8 bases at J, leaving 4 bases unmatched. This CDR3 contains 16 residues. Germline-derived CDR1 and CDR2 are KGHSH and LQKENI. Written as DNA, the CDR3 is TGTGCCAGCTCACCACCGGGACTAGCGGGGAGGGATGAGCAGTTCTTC. Translated: CASSPPGLAGRDEQFF. Variable domain in full (rest from reference TRBV18 and TRBJ2-1): NAGVMQNPRHLVRRRGQEARLRCSPMKGHSHVYWYRQLPEEGLKFMVYLQKENIIDESGMPKERFSAEFPKEGPSILRIQQVVRGDSAAYFCASSPPGLAGRDEQFFGPGTRLTVL.

The gene calls are TRBV7-9 and TRBJ2-7; 10 bases agree with TRBD2. The CDR3 is made up of 16 amino acids. V was clipped by 0 bases and J by 4 bases; unmatched bases: 6. Germline CDR1 is SEHNR and CDR2 is FQNEAQ (reference sequence). CDR3 protein: CASSLASGLAEYEQYF. DNA for the CDR3: TGTGCCAGCAGCTTAGCCTCAGGACTAGCGGAGTACGAGCAGTACTTC.

CDR3 loop: CASIIRGRDTEAFF. CDR3 sequence (DNA): TGTGCCAGCATCATTAGGGGGAGGGACACTGAAGCTTTCTTT. The chain joins TRBV7-9 to TRBJ1-1; tentative D call: TRBD1 (6 bases). This CDR3 has 14 amino acids. The V end lost 7 bases, the J end lost 3 bases, and 15 bases lay between the germline ends. CDR1 and CDR2 from the germline V gene are SEHNR and FQNEAQ (reference sequence).

CDR3 DNA sequence: TGTGCCAGCAGCGGACCAGGGGACACCGGGGAGCTGTTTTTT. The encoded protein is CASSGPGDTGELFF. The chain is built from TRBV7-3 and TRBJ2-2; TRBD1 is a possible D gene (6 bases). CDR1 SGHTA and CDR2 FQGTGA come from the germline V gene. The CDR3 runs to 14 residues. Deletions cut 5 bases from V and 3 bases from J, with 10 bases between.

The CDR3 protein is CASSLGGGQMNTEAFF. The DNA for the CDR3 is TGCGCCAGCAGCTTGGGGGGCGGACAAATGAACACTGAAGCTTTCTTT. The rearrangement joins TRBV5-1 to TRBJ1-1; TRBD1 might be the D (5 bases). The CDR3 sequence is 16 residues long. V lost 0 bases, J lost 0 bases, and 12 bases lay in between. Germline CDR1 is SGHRS and CDR2 is YFSETQ.

This chain uses TRBV27 with TRBJ1-4; D unresolved. This CDR3 has 14 amino acids. Trimming removed 6 bases from V and 4 bases from J, with 12 bases in between. Looked up from germline, CDR1 is MNHEY and CDR2 is SMNVEV (reference sequence). CDR3 bases: TGTGCCAGCAGCGTCGGCCGGGTTAATGAAAAACTGTTTTTT. As protein: CASSVGRVNEKLFF. The complete variable domain, with remaining parts taken from reference TRBV27 and TRBJ1-4, reads EAQVTQNPRYLITVTGKKLTVTCSQNMNHEYMSWYRQDPGLGLRQIYYSMNVEVTDKGDVPEGYKVSRKEKRNFPLILESPSPNQTSLYFCASSVGRVNEKLFFGSGTQLSVL.

This rearrangement joins TRBV7-8 to TRBJ1-5; 7 bases are shared with TRBD1. Trimming cost V 5 bases and J 3 bases; bases outside gene matches: 7. The germline gives CDR1 SGHVS, CDR2 FQNEAQ. The CDR3 length is 15 residues. This chain's CDR3 is CASSPRTGLNQPQHF. The CDR3 DNA sequence: TGTGCCAGCAGCCCACGGACAGGCCTCAATCAGCCCCAGCATTTT.

The V and J genes are TRBV7-6 and TRBJ2-1; D is unclear. V lost 5 bases and J 7 bases, leaving 9 bases between the germline ends. The CDR3 is 12 residues long. CDR1 and CDR2 (germline): SGHVS, FNYEAQ. The CDR3, as DNA: TGTGCCAGCAGCATTGACTGGAATGAGCAGTTCTTC. Translated, it gives CASSIDWNEQFF.

This clone was counted a few times. The chain is built from TRBV14 and TRBJ2-5, with a weak D call TRBD1 (5 bases). This CDR3 comprises 15 residues. The germline V gene has CDR1 SGHDN and CDR2 FVKESK. V was shortened by 4 bases and J by 4 bases, with 16 bases between the two germline ends. The CDR3 reads CASSPSGRGGETQYF. The DNA for the CDR3 is TGTGCCAGCAGCCCAAGTGGAAGGGGCGGAGAGACCCAGTACTTC.